Listed below are T cell receptor beta chains from one sample, sequenced in a study of T cells in Graves' hyperthyroidism and ophthalmopathy. A single record per CDR3 protein comes from TCRdb applying MiXCR to the multiplex PCR reads. The sample holds 600,000 to 650,000 distinct CDR3 sequences, less than 25% seen once. The sequencing input was blood. Source of these receptors: a man younger than 45 with Graves' ophthalmopathy. Both conserved end residues are part of each CDR3. A D gene is named only where the DNA matches it firmly. Some rows mark clone size as missing; the rest say once, few, many or name a class of expanded clone.

D gene	V gene	clone size	J gene	CDR3 protein	CDR3 DNA
-	TRBV7-9	few	TRBJ1-4	CASSSGPGGEKLFF	TGTGCCAGCAGCTCGGGACCAGGCGGCGAAAAACTGTTTTTT
-	TRBV28	many	TRBJ2-7	CASSSDRYYEQYF	TGTGCCAGCAGTTCCGACAGATACTACGAGCAGTACTTC
-	TRBV5-6	-	TRBJ1-6	CASSSRVYGFNSPLHF	TGTGCCAGCAGCTCGAGGGTGTACGGTTTTAATTCACCCCTCCACTTT
-	TRBV11-2	many	TRBJ1-4	CASSQGWGPRREKLFF	TGTGCCAGCAGCCAGGGCTGGGGCCCTCGGAGGGAAAAACTGTTTTTT
TRBD2	TRBV7-2	many	TRBJ2-5	CASSILAGDSETQYF	TGTGCCAGCAGCATACTAGCGGGAGATAGTGAGACCCAGTACTTC
TRBD2	TRBV9	-	TRBJ2-5	CASSRGLAGIIETQYF	TGTGCCAGCAGCCGAGGACTAGCGGGTATCATAGAGACCCAGTACTTC
-	TRBV2	many	TRBJ1-5	CASSELAQPQHF	TGTGCCAGCAGTGAATTGGCTCAGCCCCAGCATTTT
-	TRBV2	few	TRBJ1-5	CASNPNSGNQPQHF	TGTGCCAGCAACCCTAATAGTGGCAATCAGCCCCAGCATTTT
-	TRBV2	many	TRBJ1-1	CTQPSGYTEAFF	TGCACACAGCCTTCGGGGTACACTGAAGCTTTCTTT
-	TRBV20-1	-	TRBJ2-7	CSAPSPYEQYF	TGCAGTGCTCCCTCCCCTTACGAGCAGTACTTC
-	TRBV27	many	TRBJ2-5	CASSLSGTQYF	TGTGCCAGCAGTTTATCGGGAACCCAGTACTTC
TRBD2	TRBV20-1	many	TRBJ2-3	CSAIGLAGWSSTDTQYF	TGCAGTGCTATAGGACTAGCGGGATGGTCTAGCACAGATACGCAGTATTTT
-	TRBV24-1	many	TRBJ2-7	CATSDPATSYEQYF	TGTGCCACCAGTGATCCCGCTACCTCCTACGAGCAGTACTTC
-	TRBV28	few	TRBJ2-2	CASSLGPTGELFF	TGTGCCAGCAGCCTAGGGCCGACCGGGGAGCTGTTTTTT
-	TRBV3-1	-	TRBJ1-1	CASSQRPDTEAFF	TGTGCCAGCAGCCAGAGGCCGGACACTGAAGCTTTCTTT
-	TRBV7-3	many	TRBJ1-1	CASSFQPGNTEAFF	TGTGCCAGCAGCTTCCAACCCGGGAACACTGAAGCTTTCTTT
-	TRBV12-3/TRBV12-4	-	TRBJ2-2	CASSLELFTGELFF	TGTGCCAGCAGTTTAGAGCTGTTCACCGGGGAGCTGTTTTTT
-	TRBV14	few	TRBJ1-5	CASSQGALSNQPQHF	TGTGCCAGCAGCCAAGGGGCACTCAGCAATCAGCCCCAGCATTTT
-	TRBV28	few	TRBJ1-1	CASSFNYGGRMNTEAFF	TGTGCCAGCAGTTTCAATTACGGCGGCAGAATGAACACTGAAGCTTTCTTT
-	TRBV6-1	few	TRBJ1-2	CASSEAGAASHYGYTF	TGTGCCAGCAGTGAAGCGGGGGCAGCCTCTCACTATGGCTACACCTTC
TRBD2	TRBV28	-	TRBJ2-5	CASSGLAGETQETQYF	TGTGCCAGCAGTGGTTTAGCGGGGGAAACCCAAGAGACCCAGTACTTC
-	TRBV6-1	many	TRBJ2-7	CASSARTESIPHYEQYF	TGTGCCAGCAGTGCAAGGACAGAATCCATACCCCACTACGAGCAGTACTTC
-	TRBV9	few	TRBJ1-2	CASSVASGSSGYTF	TGTGCCAGCAGCGTAGCCTCCGGGTCCTCTGGCTACACCTTC
-	TRBV5-1	-	TRBJ2-2	CASSFYSTGELFF	TGCGCCAGCAGCTTTTACAGTACCGGGGAGCTGTTTTTT
TRBD2	TRBV6-1	-	TRBJ2-1	CASFSGSSYNEQFF	TGTGCCAGTTTTAGCGGGTCTTCCTACAATGAGCAGTTCTTC
TRBD1	TRBV10-3	few	TRBJ2-7	CAISGSGTGGTYEQYF	TGTGCCATCAGTGGATCCGGGACAGGGGGGACCTACGAGCAGTACTTC
TRBD1	TRBV20-1	-	TRBJ2-2	CSAFRDRARAGELFF	TGCAGTGCTTTCCGGGACAGGGCGAGGGCCGGGGAGCTGTTTTTT
-	TRBV6-2/TRBV6-3	-	TRBJ2-7	CASSFSVSVYEQYF	TGTGCCAGCAGTTTTTCAGTATCGGTGTACGAGCAGTACTTC
-	TRBV5-1	-	TRBJ2-7	CASSLLTGSDEQYF	TGCGCCAGCAGCTTGCTCACAGGGAGCGACGAGCAGTACTTC
-	TRBV11-1	many	TRBJ1-5	CASSLESNQPQHF	TGTGCCAGCAGCTTAGAGTCCAATCAGCCCCAGCATTTT
TRBD2	TRBV9	-	TRBJ2-1	CASSVARWVGGNEQFF	TGTGCCAGCAGCGTAGCAAGGTGGGTCGGGGGGAATGAGCAGTTCTTC
-	TRBV7-8	-	TRBJ1-6	CASSLPGPRLSPLHF	TGTGCCAGCAGCTTACCCGGGCCCCGCTTGTCACCCCTCCACTTT
-	TRBV12-3/TRBV12-4	many	TRBJ2-5	CASSLGVGLETQYF	TGTGCCAGCAGTTTAGGTGTGGGGTTGGAGACCCAGTACTTC
TRBD1	TRBV3-1	-	TRBJ1-2	CAGSPGQGGGYTF	TGTGCCGGCAGCCCTGGACAGGGAGGCGGCTACACCTTC
TRBD2	TRBV6-1	-	TRBJ2-1	CATSLAGVYNEQFF	TGTGCCACTTCGCTAGCGGGAGTGTACAATGAGCAGTTCTTC
-	TRBV18	many	TRBJ1-1	CASSPPSSGDTEAFF	TGTGCCAGCTCACCACCGAGTTCGGGGGACACTGAAGCTTTCTTT
TRBD1	TRBV5-1	few	TRBJ2-5	CASSKTDRGQETQYF	TGCGCCAGCAGCAAAACGGACAGGGGCCAAGAGACCCAGTACTTC
-	TRBV5-1	many	TRBJ1-1	CASSLLPGGTEAFF	TGCGCCAGCAGCCTCCTCCCGGGAGGCACTGAAGCTTTCTTT
-	TRBV7-3	many	TRBJ2-7	CASSLTGDLAYEQYF	TGTGCCAGCAGCTTAACGGGGGACTTGGCCTACGAGCAGTACTTC
TRBD1	TRBV7-2	-	TRBJ2-7	CASSDRVRYEQYF	TGTGCCAGCAGCGACAGGGTTAGGTACGAGCAGTACTTC